This TCR beta chain was identified in a study of Ad26.COV2.S vaccination and SARS-CoV-2 variants. As for the study in general: Ad26.COV2.S given intramuscularly, once or twice 56 days apart.

Whole-study findings and limits: People who got the vaccine had more spike-specific TCR breadth than people who got placebo. Reportedly, after vaccination the spike-specific CD8+ and CD4+ T cell responses displayed substantial breadth.

Assay used: immunoSEQ multiplex PCR; TCRdb lists only in-frame clones, some missing. The sample records about 350,000 clones, about 88% being singletons. Points on this clone: Its antigen is undetermined.

As to treatment: over 15 received Ad26.COV2.S at low or high dose, single or two shots; roughly five received placebo; per-sample allocation not given. Repertoires come from day 63 after the first vaccine or placebo injection. The CDR3 has 14 residues. Germline CDR1 is SGDLS and CDR2 is YYNGEE. V shed 0 bases, J shed 10 bases, and the junction held 9 bases outside the gene matches. The material was peripheral blood, obtained in a trial of Ad26.COV2.S vaccine versus placebo. This TCR derives from a person between 18 and 65 years old who received the Ad26.COV2.S COVID-19 vaccine or a placebo. The chain carries TRBV9 and TRBJ1-1; 7 positions match TRBD1. CDR3 coding DNA: TGTGCCAGCAGCGTAGAGGACAGGTTTGGTGGAGCTTTCTTT. Encoded protein: CASSVEDRFGGAFF.